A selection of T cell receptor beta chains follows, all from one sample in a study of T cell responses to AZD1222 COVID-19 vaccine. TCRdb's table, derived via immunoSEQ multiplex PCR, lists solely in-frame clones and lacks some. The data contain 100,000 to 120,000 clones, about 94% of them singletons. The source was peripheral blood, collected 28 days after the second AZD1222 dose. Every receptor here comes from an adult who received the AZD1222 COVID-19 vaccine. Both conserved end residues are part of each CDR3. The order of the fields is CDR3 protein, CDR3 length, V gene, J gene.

CDR3aa: CASSEAVSLGPPFYEQYF; len: 18; v_gene: TRBV6-1; j_gene: TRBJ2-7
CDR3aa: CASRLGGSYNEQFF; len: 14; v_gene: TRBV19; j_gene: TRBJ2-1
CDR3aa: CASSVDGVSNQPQHF; len: 15; v_gene: TRBV7-9; j_gene: TRBJ1-5
CDR3aa: CASSFGLAGIQYF; len: 13; v_gene: TRBV11-3; j_gene: TRBJ2-7
CDR3aa: CASSPVQGVTNTEAFF; len: 16; v_gene: TRBV5-1; j_gene: TRBJ1-1
CDR3aa: CASSLYGTGSYEQYF; len: 15; v_gene: TRBV11-2; j_gene: TRBJ2-7
CDR3aa: CASRGVAGVNTGELFF; len: 16; v_gene: TRBV4-2; j_gene: TRBJ2-2
CDR3aa: CASSLAGGSNQPQHF; len: 15; v_gene: TRBV7-6; j_gene: TRBJ1-5
CDR3aa: CASSQEIFGGHETQYF; len: 16; v_gene: TRBV3-1/TRBV3-2; j_gene: TRBJ2-5
CDR3aa: CASSLKVQGTISPLHF; len: 16; v_gene: TRBV27; j_gene: TRBJ1-6
CDR3aa: CASSQSQQGNQPQHF; len: 15; v_gene: TRBV23-1; j_gene: TRBJ1-5
CDR3aa: CASAGRESPLHF; len: 12; v_gene: TRBV2; j_gene: TRBJ1-6
CDR3aa: CASSEERAEAFF; len: 12; v_gene: TRBV2; j_gene: TRBJ1-1
CDR3aa: CASSLYGTGELFF; len: 13; v_gene: TRBV27; j_gene: TRBJ2-2
CDR3aa: CASRDAFGGYTF; len: 12; v_gene: TRBV6-5; j_gene: TRBJ1-2
CDR3aa: CASSPRTSPLLSFLYGYTF; len: 19; v_gene: TRBV6-6; j_gene: TRBJ1-2
CDR3aa: CASSLGVPKVYGYTF; len: 15; v_gene: TRBV5-4; j_gene: TRBJ1-2
CDR3aa: CASSETGLNTEAFF; len: 14; v_gene: TRBV2; j_gene: TRBJ1-1
CDR3aa: CSASRPRSRINEQFF; len: 15; v_gene: TRBV20-1; j_gene: TRBJ2-1
CDR3aa: CASSIQLGPSGNTIYF; len: 16; v_gene: TRBV19; j_gene: TRBJ1-3
CDR3aa: CASSGYTGNTEAFF; len: 14; v_gene: TRBV25-1; j_gene: TRBJ1-1
CDR3aa: CASSFGTSGNALDGTQYF; len: 18; v_gene: TRBV11-2; j_gene: TRBJ2-5
CDR3aa: CSAQTVYGYTF; len: 11; v_gene: TRBV20-1; j_gene: TRBJ1-2
CDR3aa: CASSTGEDQPQHF; len: 13; v_gene: TRBV6-5; j_gene: TRBJ1-5
CDR3aa: CASSSQGGWTGELFF; len: 15; v_gene: TRBV19; j_gene: TRBJ2-2
CDR3aa: CASSLTWDRAEYGYTF; len: 16; v_gene: TRBV11-2; j_gene: TRBJ1-2
CDR3aa: CASTSGNTIYF; len: 11; v_gene: TRBV5-6; j_gene: TRBJ1-3
CDR3aa: CASSNSGRSLNEQFF; len: 15; v_gene: TRBV6-5; j_gene: TRBJ2-1
CDR3aa: CASNPSGYNQPQHF; len: 14; v_gene: TRBV19; j_gene: TRBJ1-5
CDR3aa: CASTRLRGTRPEAFF; len: 15; v_gene: TRBV16; j_gene: TRBJ1-1
CDR3aa: CASKQRGQGSYEQYF; len: 15; v_gene: TRBV5-6; j_gene: TRBJ2-7
CDR3aa: CASSLGTSDETQYF; len: 14; v_gene: TRBV5-1; j_gene: TRBJ2-5
CDR3aa: CASSSTGHLNTEAFF; len: 15; v_gene: TRBV7-9; j_gene: TRBJ1-1
CDR3aa: CASSQDTSGRAPHEQYF; len: 17; v_gene: TRBV3-1/TRBV3-2; j_gene: TRBJ2-7
CDR3aa: CASSPWTGSYEQYF; len: 14; v_gene: TRBV19; j_gene: TRBJ2-7
CDR3aa: CASSLSQLNTEAFF; len: 14; v_gene: TRBV7-8; j_gene: TRBJ1-1
CDR3aa: CASKSVQGADTEAFF; len: 15; v_gene: TRBV6-5; j_gene: TRBJ1-1
CDR3aa: CASSRQGFGQPQHF; len: 14; v_gene: TRBV7-9; j_gene: TRBJ1-5
CDR3aa: CASSPDNPYEQYF; len: 13; v_gene: TRBV2; j_gene: TRBJ2-7
CDR3aa: CASSQGVRGYTF; len: 12; v_gene: TRBV23-1; j_gene: TRBJ1-2
CDR3aa: CASSVIEGGSGELFF; len: 15; v_gene: TRBV9; j_gene: TRBJ2-2
CDR3aa: CASLGFYGYTF; len: 11; v_gene: TRBV19; j_gene: TRBJ1-2
CDR3aa: CASSQYHLGLAGANTGELFF; len: 20; v_gene: TRBV4-1; j_gene: TRBJ2-2
CDR3aa: CASSLRPGQGKVGYTF; len: 16; v_gene: TRBV28; j_gene: TRBJ1-2
CDR3aa: CASSLQGGGQPQHF; len: 14; v_gene: TRBV3-1/TRBV3-2; j_gene: TRBJ1-5
CDR3aa: CASSYQAGSYEQYF; len: 14; v_gene: TRBV6-5; j_gene: TRBJ2-7
CDR3aa: CASSQGYGRANEQFF; len: 15; v_gene: TRBV4-2; j_gene: TRBJ2-1
CDR3aa: CASSPLTSGLAKNIQYF; len: 17; v_gene: TRBV11-2; j_gene: TRBJ2-4
CDR3aa: CASSLGQGNQPQHF; len: 14; v_gene: TRBV18; j_gene: TRBJ1-5
CDR3aa: CASSETFQETQYF; len: 13; v_gene: TRBV6-1; j_gene: TRBJ2-5
CDR3aa: CASRVGGTEQFF; len: 12; v_gene: TRBV19; j_gene: TRBJ2-1
CDR3aa: CASSPTKNQPQHF; len: 13; v_gene: TRBV12-3/TRBV12-4; j_gene: TRBJ1-5
CDR3aa: CASSVTNTEAFF; len: 12; v_gene: TRBV9; j_gene: TRBJ1-1
CDR3aa: CASSEEIYGYTF; len: 12; v_gene: TRBV2; j_gene: TRBJ1-2
CDR3aa: CASSRGNGEGNTEAFF; len: 16; v_gene: TRBV5-1; j_gene: TRBJ1-1
CDR3aa: CASSKGAGKITNEKLFF; len: 17; v_gene: TRBV5-4; j_gene: TRBJ1-4
CDR3aa: CASSLTSGGLYEQYF; len: 15; v_gene: TRBV7-8; j_gene: TRBJ2-7